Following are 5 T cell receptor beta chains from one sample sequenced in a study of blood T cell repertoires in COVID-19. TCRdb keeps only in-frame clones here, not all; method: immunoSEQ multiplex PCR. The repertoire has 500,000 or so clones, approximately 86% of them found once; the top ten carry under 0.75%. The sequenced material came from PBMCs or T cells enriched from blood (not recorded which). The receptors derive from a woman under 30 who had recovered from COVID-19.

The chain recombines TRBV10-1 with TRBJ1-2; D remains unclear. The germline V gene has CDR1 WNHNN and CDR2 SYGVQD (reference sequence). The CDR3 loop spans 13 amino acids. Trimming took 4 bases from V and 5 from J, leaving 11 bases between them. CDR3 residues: CASSAGPTYGYTF. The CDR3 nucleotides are TGCGCCAGCAGTGCCGGTCCTACTTATGGCTACACCTTC.

The CDR3 DNA reads TGTGCCAGCAGTGTAGGCGGACAGCTCAAACTGTTTTTT. This sequence encodes CASSVGGQLKLFF. The rearrangement uses TRBV2 and TRBJ1-4; the D gene is possibly TRBD1 (6 bases). Germline CDR1 SNHLY, CDR2 FYNNEI. Trimming took 4 bases from V and 11 from J, leaving 14 bases between them. The length of the CDR3 is 13 residues. The full variable domain, its missing parts supplied by reference TRBV2 and TRBJ1-4, is EPEVTQTPSHQVTQMGQEVILRCVPISNHLYFYWYRQILGQKVEFLVSFYNNEISEKSEIFDDQFSVERPDGSNFTLKIRSTKLEDSAMYFCASSVGGQLKLFFGSGTQLSVL.

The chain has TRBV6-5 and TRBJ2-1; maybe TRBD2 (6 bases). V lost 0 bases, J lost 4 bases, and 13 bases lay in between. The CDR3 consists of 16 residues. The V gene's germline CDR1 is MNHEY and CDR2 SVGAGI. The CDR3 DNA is TGTGCCAGCAGTTACTCTGTCGGGACTCCATACAATGAGCAGTTCTTC. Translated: CASSYSVGTPYNEQFF.

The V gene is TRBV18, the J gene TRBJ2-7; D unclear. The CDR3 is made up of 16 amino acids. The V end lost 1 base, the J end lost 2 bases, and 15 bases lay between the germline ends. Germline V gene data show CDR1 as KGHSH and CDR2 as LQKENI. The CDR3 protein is CASSPLATVRPYEQYF. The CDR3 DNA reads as TGTGCCAGCTCACCACTGGCAACAGTCCGCCCCTACGAGCAGTACTTC.

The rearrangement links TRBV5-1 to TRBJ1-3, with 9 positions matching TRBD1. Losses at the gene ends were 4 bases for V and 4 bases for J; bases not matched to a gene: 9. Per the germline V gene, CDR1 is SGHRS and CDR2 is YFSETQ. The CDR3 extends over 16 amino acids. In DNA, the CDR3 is TGCGCCAGCAGCGCCCAGGGACAGGGAACAGGAAACACCATATATTTT. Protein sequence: CASSAQGQGTGNTIYF.